Listed here are 22 T cell receptor beta chains from one sample, sequenced in a study of T cell responses to AZD1222 COVID-19 vaccine. Here immunoSEQ multiplex PCR was the method, and the copy in TCRdb shows in-frame clones only, minus some. The data show 100,000 to 150,000 clones, about nine tenths seen once. The sequencing used peripheral blood, collected on day 0 of AZD1222 vaccination. Receptors originate from an adult in good health.

The rearrangement links TRBV6-1 to TRBJ2-5; TRBD1 is a possible D gene (5 bases). The CDR3 covers 14 residues. V was shortened by 1 base and J by 3 bases, with 9 bases between the two germline ends. CDR1 and CDR2 (germline): MNHNS, SASEGT. The CDR3 DNA reads as TGTGCCAGCAGTGAAGGGACACATAAAGAGACCCAGTACTTC. Translated, it gives CASSEGTHKETQYF.

This rearrangement joins TRBV19 to TRBJ2-5, with 7 bases fitting TRBD2. The CDR3 runs to 16 residues. Germline CDR1 LNHDA, CDR2 SQIVND (reference sequence). V trimming: 5 bases; J trimming: 4 bases; junction bases outside the gene matches: 13. The CDR3: CASSRRLADSLETQYF. For the CDR3, the DNA is TGTGCCAGTAGTCGCCGACTAGCTGACTCGCTAGAGACCCAGTACTTC.

V usage is TRBV7-9 and J usage is TRBJ2-7, with no clear D. CDR1 and CDR2 from the germline V gene are SEHNR and FQNEAQ (reference sequence). The length of the CDR3 is 18 residues. Trimming pared 1 base from V and 1 base from J, leaving 20 bases between. CDR3 in amino acids: CASSLGEWQIGFSYEQYF. Here the CDR3 DNA reads TGTGCCAGCAGCTTAGGAGAGTGGCAGATTGGATTTTCCTACGAGCAGTACTTC. Filled out from reference TRBV7-9 and TRBJ2-7, the complete variable domain reads DTGVSQNPRHKITKRGQNVTFRCDPISEHNRLYWYRQTLGQGPEFLTYFQNEAQLEKSRLLSDRFSAERPKGSFSTLEIQRTEQGDSAMYLCASSLGEWQIGFSYEQYFGPGTRLTVT.

The chain uses TRBV19 and TRBJ2-5, with TRBD2 matching over 9 bases. V trimming: 7 bases; J trimming: 1 base; junction bases outside the gene matches: 7. CDR3 length equals 15 residues. Per the germline V gene, CDR1 is LNHDA and CDR2 is SQIVND (reference sequence). The CDR3 spells CASTWSSGTQETQYF. The CDR3 nucleotides are TGTGCCAGTACATGGTCTAGCGGGACCCAAGAGACCCAGTACTTC.

The chain combines TRBV4-1 with TRBJ2-1; 10 positions match TRBD2. This CDR3 region has 16 residues. V was clipped by 1 base and J by 5 bases; unmatched bases: 5. In germline, CDR1 is MGHRA, CDR2 YSYEKL. CDR3: CASSQGSGRVHNEQFF. CDR3 sequence (DNA): TGCGCCAGCAGCCAAGGAAGCGGGAGGGTCCACAATGAGCAGTTCTTC.

The chain uses TRBV5-4 and TRBJ2-1; 8 nucleotides agree with TRBD1. Germline lookup yields CDR1 SGHNT and CDR2 YYREEE (reference sequence). The CDR3 contains 15 residues. J lost 4 bases, V lost 1 base, and 4 bases had no gene match. CDR3 loop: CASSLWQGAYNEQFF. CDR3 bases: TGTGCCAGCAGCTTGTGGCAGGGGGCGTACAATGAGCAGTTCTTC.

The rearrangement links TRBV5-1 to TRBJ1-2; TRBD1 might be the D (5 bases). CDR1 is SGHRS, CDR2 YFSETQ, per germline. CDR3 size: 15 residues. Trimming cost V 4 bases and J 8 bases, with 21 bases left between them. The CDR3: CASSPGTVGLGGYTF. In nucleotides, the CDR3 is TGCGCCAGCAGCCCCGGGACCGTAGGGCTCGGCGGCTACACCTTC.

The J gene is TRBJ2-1, the V gene TRBV27, with 10 bases aligning to TRBD2. The CDR3 has 16 amino acids. Germline loops: CDR1 MNHEY, CDR2 SMNVEV (reference sequence). J lost 2 bases, V lost 2 bases, and 3 bases had no gene match. CDR3 sequence (DNA): TGTGCCAGCAGTTTAGGAGCGGGAGGGCCCTACAATGAGCAGTTCTTC. This translates into CASSLGAGGPYNEQFF.

V and J are TRBV5-6 and TRBJ2-7; 9 bases map to TRBD1. CDR1 is SGHDT and CDR2 is YYEEEE in the germline V gene. CDR3 length: 17 amino acids. The V gene end was trimmed by 4 bases and the J gene end by 1 base; junction bases not matched to a gene: 12. The CDR3: CASSQTKTGTGSYEQYF. CDR3 in DNA: TGTGCCAGCAGCCAAACAAAAACCGGGACAGGGTCCTACGAGCAGTACTTC. The entire variable domain, with the rest obtained from reference TRBV5-6 and TRBJ2-7, is as follows: DAGVTQSPTHLIKTRGQQVTLRCSPKSGHDTVSWYQQALGQGPQFIFQYYEEEERQRGNFPDRFSGHQFPNYSSELNVNALLLGDSALYLCASSQTKTGTGSYEQYFGPGTRLTVT.

The V and J genes are TRBV4-2 and TRBJ2-7, with 7 bases matching TRBD2. The germline gives CDR1 LGHNA, CDR2 YNFKEQ. This CDR3 has 17 residues. V lost 3 bases to trimming and J lost 1 base; unmatched junction nucleotides: 12. CDR3 nucleotide sequence: TGTGCCAGCAGCCATGAGATGGGGCTAGCGGCTTCCTACGAGCAGTACTTC. The encoded protein is CASSHEMGLAASYEQYF.

The chain carries TRBV10-3 and TRBJ2-5; 15 bases align to TRBD2. Trimming cost V 11 bases and J 9 bases; bases outside gene matches: 7. The CDR3 extends over 13 amino acids. In germline, CDR1 is ENHRY, CDR2 SYGVKD. For the CDR3, the DNA is TGTGCCTCCGGGACTAGCGGGGGGTGGGCCCAGTACTTC. Its translation: CASGTSGGWAQYF.

The gene calls are TRBV3-1 (or the pseudogene TRBV3-2) and TRBJ2-3; TRBD2 aligns across 9 bases. The CDR3 contains 17 residues. With V trimmed by 6 bases and J by 4 bases, 14 bases remained unmatched. Germline V CDR1 and CDR2: LGHDT, YNNKEL (reference sequence). The CDR3 DNA sequence: TGTGCCAGCAGTCCCCCAGATAGCGGGAGAAAAGCAGATACGCAGTATTTT. This sequence encodes CASSPPDSGRKADTQYF.

The rearrangement joins TRBV14 to TRBJ1-3; D not certain. The V and J ends lost 6 bases and 0 bases respectively, with 12 bases between them. The CDR3 length is 15 residues. In germline, CDR1 is SGHDN, CDR2 FVKESK. CDR3 bases: TGTGCCAGCAGAACGGGTTCGAACTCTGGAAACACCATATATTTT. Its translation is CASRTGSNSGNTIYF.

J is TRBJ2-5 and V is TRBV7-9; 7 nucleotides agree with TRBD2. The ends lost 5 bases at V and 2 bases at J; junction bases unmatched: 5. The CDR3 runs to 14 residues. Germline CDR1 and CDR2: SEHNR and FQNEAQ (reference sequence). The CDR3 DNA is TGTGCCAGCAGCCCTACTAGCGAGCAAGAGACCCAGTACTTC. Translated: CASSPTSEQETQYF.

This chain joins TRBV2 and TRBJ1-5; 7 nucleotides align to TRBD1. The length of the CDR3 is 14 residues. The J segment lost 0 bases and the V segment lost 6 bases, leaving 2 bases of the junction unmatched. Germline lookup yields CDR1 SNHLY and CDR2 FYNNEI. The CDR3 protein is CASRGQYSNQPQHF. As DNA, the CDR3 is TGTGCCAGCAGGGGACAGTATAGCAATCAGCCCCAGCATTTT.

This CDR3 is CASSEEGTSRTIYNEQFF. CDR3 bases: TGTGCCAGCAGTGAAGAGGGGACTAGCCGAACCATCTACAATGAGCAGTTCTTC. The chain links TRBV6-1 to TRBJ2-1; 9 positions match TRBD2. The germline CDR1 and CDR2 sequences are MNHNS and SASEGT. J was trimmed by 3 bases and V by 1 base; bases with no gene match: 10. The CDR3 spans 18 residues.

The gene calls are TRBV4-2 and TRBJ2-7; TRBD2 matches at 10 bases. J lost 2 bases, V lost 5 bases, and 9 bases had no gene match. Per germline, CDR1 LGHNA and CDR2 YNFKEQ. The CDR3 runs 16 residues. The CDR3 sequence is CASSENLAGGPYEQYF. CDR3 in DNA: TGTGCCAGCAGCGAAAACTTAGCGGGAGGACCCTACGAGCAGTACTTC.

This clone was recorded only once. The chain links TRBV7-9 to TRBJ1-1; possibly TRBD1 for D (6 bases). Trimming removed 3 bases at V and 4 bases at J, with 21 bases between. This CDR3 has 17 residues. From germline, CDR1 is SEHNR and CDR2 FQNEAQ (reference sequence). CDR3 bases: TGTGCCAGCAGCTTGAAGGTACGGGGGGCGCATCGCACTGAAGCTTTCTTT. It yields the protein CASSLKVRGAHRTEAFF. Based on the CDR3 plus reference TRBV7-9 and TRBJ1-1, the full variable domain is DTGVSQNPRHKITKRGQNVTFRCDPISEHNRLYWYRQTLGQGPEFLTYFQNEAQLEKSRLLSDRFSAERPKGSFSTLEIQRTEQGDSAMYLCASSLKVRGAHRTEAFFGQGTRLTVV.

V and J are TRBV5-6 and TRBJ1-1, with D uncertain. V gave up 4 bases and J gave up 1 base, with 8 bases separating them. Germline V gene lookup returns CDR1 SGHDT and CDR2 YYEEEE. This CDR3 is 13 amino acids long. The CDR3 sequence: CASSPTWNTEAFF. The CDR3 bases are TGTGCCAGCAGCCCTACATGGAACACTGAAGCTTTCTTT.

V and J are TRBV29-1 and TRBJ2-7, with 8 bases identical to TRBD1. The CDR3 spans 14 residues. Germline V CDR1 and CDR2: SQVTM, ANQGSEA. V gave up 4 bases and J gave up 3 bases; unmatched junction bases: 8. CDR3 DNA sequence: TGCAGCGTTGCTAGGGGGACAGGTGACTACGAGCAGTACTTC. Amino acid sequence: CSVARGTGDYEQYF.

The chain joins TRBV9 to TRBJ1-6; D might be TRBD1 (6 bases). Trimming cost V 0 bases and J 10 bases, with 14 bases left between them. Germline V gives CDR1 SGDLS, CDR2 YYNGEE. The CDR3 length is 15 residues. The CDR3 nucleotides are TGTGCCAGCAGCGTAGAACCGGGGGGCGAATCACCCCTCCACTTT. Protein product: CASSVEPGGESPLHF.

The V and J genes are TRBV5-1 and TRBJ1-1; the match to TRBD1 covers 9 bases. The CDR3 covers 14 residues. V shed 9 bases and J 6 bases; nucleotides not matched to a gene: 12. Germline CDR1 is SGHRS and CDR2 is YFSETQ. CDR3 amino acids: CATRQTGGSSEAFF. As DNA, the CDR3 is TGCGCCACACGACAGACAGGGGGATCTTCTGAAGCTTTCTTT.